These 4 T cell receptor beta chains originate from one sample sequenced in a study of post-analysis software for immune sequencing data. The study, taken as a whole, reports: With TRBV5-6, TRBV5-1 and TRBV20-1 included, about five TRBV segments were more frequent in patients than in controls.

Built from TCR beta cDNA, the libraries had unique molecular identifiers in them. TCRdb recomputed calls from the PCR reads with MiXCR, one row per CDR3 protein. Altogether around 190,000 distinct CDR3 sequences are present, over 25% being singletons, with the ten largest covering roughly 3.5%. These TCRs are of unknown antigen specificity. Sample: blood. The origin of the receptors is a girl aged 2-17 years with multiple sclerosis.

This sequence joins TRBV28 and TRBJ1-5; D gene ambiguous. V lost 6 bases and J lost 6, with 12 bases in between. Germline V gene sequence: CDR1 MDHEN, CDR2 SYDVKM. The CDR3 spans 13 residues. Here the CDR3 DNA reads TGTGCCAGCAGATCCCGAGGTAGTCAGCCCCAGCATTTT. Its translation is CASRSRGSQPQHF.

This chain uses TRBV5-1 with TRBJ2-3, with 7 bases lining up with TRBD2. V gave up 2 bases and J gave up 0 bases; unmatched junction bases: 12. Germline-derived CDR1 and CDR2 are SGHRS and YFSETQ. CDR3 length: 18 residues. The CDR3 loop reads CASSFRLAAARSTDTQYF. The CDR3 DNA reads as TGCGCCAGCAGCTTTCGGCTAGCGGCCGCACGAAGCACAGATACGCAGTATTTT.

The chain carries TRBV6-5 and TRBJ2-1; 8 bases align to TRBD2. The CDR3 is made up of 16 amino acids. Germline CDR1 MNHEY, CDR2 SVGAGI. V shed 5 bases, J shed 0 bases, and the junction held 6 bases outside the gene matches. The CDR3 sequence is CASSHTSGGSYNEQFF. The DNA for the CDR3 is TGTGCCAGCAGTCACACGAGCGGGGGCTCCTACAATGAGCAGTTCTTC.

Concerning this clonotype itself: A read error may explain this, as a much larger clone is one base away. This chain links TRBV12-3 or TRBV12-4 with TRBJ1-4; TRBD1 is a possible D gene (5 bases). There are 15 residues in the CDR3. The V and J ends lost 5 bases and 8 bases respectively, with 18 bases between them. CDR3 nucleotide sequence: TGTGCCAGCAGTCCCGGACACAACGGTAGCGAAAAACTGTTTTTT. The encoded protein is CASSPGHNGSEKLFF.